A single sample gave rise to the 9 T cell receptor beta chains below, sequenced in a study of cytomegalovirus exposure and HLA in healthy donors. The table came from immunoSEQ multiplex PCR; TCRdb's copy has only in-frame clones and leaves some out. The sample holds under 200,000 clones; roughly 89% are singletons and the top ten take around 10%. Sequencing was done on a sample of PBMCs. Receptors originate from a woman aged 18-29 years in good health and CMV-seropositive.

The CDR3 DNA sequence: TGTGCCAGCAGTGGATTAGGGGTTAGGGGTTCTTCTGGCTACACCTTC. Its translation is CASSGLGVRGSSGYTF. This sequence joins TRBV25-1 and TRBJ1-2; perhaps TRBD1 as D (5 bases). CDR1 is MGHDK, CDR2 SYGVNS, per germline. This CDR3 contains 16 residues. V lost 4 bases, J lost 7 bases, and 22 bases lay in between.

The CDR3 sequence: CASGVYSGRAGETQYF. The CDR3 coding sequence is TGTGCCAGCGGAGTATACAGCGGGAGGGCCGGTGAGACCCAGTACTTC. The rearrangement links TRBV27 to TRBJ2-5; 10 bases are a match to TRBD2. Germline lookup yields CDR1 MNHEY and CDR2 SMNVEV (reference sequence). The CDR3 runs to 16 residues. The V gene end was trimmed by 8 bases and the J gene end by 5 bases; junction bases not matched to a gene: 14.

The CDR3 here is CASGETISYEQYF. CDR3 in DNA: TGCGCCAGCGGGGAGACTATCTCCTACGAGCAGTACTTC. The J gene is TRBJ2-7, the V gene TRBV10-2, with D perhaps TRBD2 (5 bases). This CDR3 has 13 residues. V shed 8 bases and J shed 0 bases, with 11 bases lying between them. Per germline, CDR1 WSHSY and CDR2 SAAADI.

The V and J genes are TRBV11-3 and TRBJ1-1; D not resolved. This CDR3 has 12 residues. V was clipped by 5 bases and J by 6 bases, with 10 bases between them. The germline V gene encodes CDR1 SGHNT and CDR2 YENEEA. CDR3 sequence (DNA): TGTGCCAGCAGCGCCCTAGCGGCTGAAGCTTTCTTT. It yields the protein CASSALAAEAFF. The full variable domain, completed using reference TRBV11-3 and TRBJ1-1, is EAGVVQSPRYKIIEKKQPVAFWCNPISGHNTLYWYLQNLGQGPELLIRYENEEAVDDSQLPKDRFSAERLKGVDSTLKIQPAELGDSAVYLCASSALAAEAFFGQGTRLTVV.

The chain has TRBV19 and TRBJ2-7, with 13 bases matching TRBD2. The CDR3 totals 15 residues. CDR1 is LNHDA, CDR2 SQIVND, per germline (reference sequence). The junction had 3 bases not matched to a gene; V was cut back by 5 bases and J by 2 bases. As DNA, the CDR3 is TGTGCCAGTAGTCCGGGGACTAGCGGGACCTACGAGCAGTACTTC. Its translation: CASSPGTSGTYEQYF.

The chain has TRBV29-1 and TRBJ2-5; 10 bases are a match to TRBD1. The germline CDR1 and CDR2 sequences are SQVTM and ANQGSEA. The V and J ends lost 5 bases and 4 bases, in that order; junction bases with no gene match: 7. This CDR3 spans 14 amino acids. The CDR3 loop reads CSVQGTGVSETQYF. The CDR3 region has the DNA TGCAGCGTTCAGGGGACAGGGGTTTCAGAGACCCAGTACTTC.

J is TRBJ1-2 and V is TRBV27; possible D gene TRBD1, 5 bases. The V gene's germline CDR1 is MNHEY and CDR2 SMNVEV (reference sequence). There are 13 residues in the CDR3. The germline V and J ends were trimmed by 2 bases and 4 bases, with 8 bases remaining between them. CDR3 in DNA: TGTGCCAGCAGTTTAGGTAGGGGCTATGGCTACACCTTC. This encodes CASSLGRGYGYTF.

The chain is built from TRBV18 and TRBJ2-2; the match to TRBD1 covers 8 bases. V shed 3 bases, J shed 4 bases, and the junction held 7 bases outside the gene matches. This CDR3 has 16 amino acids. CDR1 KGHSH and CDR2 LQKENI come from the germline V gene. CDR3 DNA: TGTGCCAGCTCACCTCAAGGACAGGGAGTCACCGGGGAGCTGTTTTTT. Translation: CASSPQGQGVTGELFF. The whole variable domain, filled in from reference TRBV18 and TRBJ2-2, reads NAGVMQNPRHLVRRRGQEARLRCSPMKGHSHVYWYRQLPEEGLKFMVYLQKENIIDESGMPKERFSAEFPKEGPSILRIQQVVRGDSAAYFCASSPQGQGVTGELFFGEGSRLTVL.

This clone showed up just once. This chain uses TRBV29-1 with TRBJ2-6, with 8 bases aligning to TRBD2. Germline V lookup: CDR1 SQVTM, CDR2 ANQGSEA. This CDR3 comprises 15 residues. Trimming removed 2 bases from V and 2 bases from J; junction bases left unmatched: 2. CDR3 residues: CSVERGGTGANVLTF. CDR3 nucleotides: TGCAGCGTTGAACGGGGGGGCACTGGGGCCAACGTCCTGACTTTC.